The 3 T cell receptor beta chains listed next were all sequenced from one sample in a study of control samples from healthy donors and cancer patients (dated by TCRdb to between 2020 and 2021). Library construction relied on the immunoSEQ multiplex PCR assay. As stored in TCRdb, this immuneACCESS dataset retains in-frame rearrangements with V and J assigned. A fraction of the clones does not appear; measured against another copy, unresolved V genes explain less than half of the discrepancy, and the remainder lacks a known reason. The sample table lists 150,000 to 200,000 clones, 85% to 90% of them with a count of one. About 5.3% of the sample rests with the top ten. The sequenced material came from blood. All receptors derive from a woman aged 25 to 39 in good health.

The rearrangement uses TRBV5-1 and TRBJ2-1; 8 bases match TRBD2. The ends lost 4 bases at V and 15 bases at J; junction bases unmatched: 12. This CDR3 spans 13 amino acids. Germline CDR1 reads SGHRS; CDR2 reads YFSETQ. In nucleotides, the CDR3 is TGCGCCAGCAGCCCAACCCCCGGGACTAGTTTGTTCTTC. It translates to CASSPTPGTSLFF.

The rearrangement links TRBV5-6 to TRBJ2-7; D unresolved. The V gene lost 4 bases and the J gene lost 7 bases, with 12 bases spanning the gap. Per the germline V gene, CDR1 is SGHDT and CDR2 is YYEEEE. The CDR3 loop spans 12 amino acids. DNA for the CDR3: TGTGCCAGCAGCCGTGGGGTGGGGGAGCAGTACGTC. This translates into CASSRGVGEQYV.

This clone was counted between two and nine times. The chain employs TRBV5-4 and TRBJ1-6; 7 bases agree with TRBD1. Germline V CDR1 and CDR2: SGHNT, YYREEE (reference sequence). The J segment lost 7 bases and the V segment lost 3 bases, leaving 10 bases of the junction unmatched. The CDR3 is 16 amino acids. CDR3 in DNA: TGTGCCAGCAGCTCCGCCACGACAGGGAACAATTCACCCCTCCACTTT. Translating gives CASSSATTGNNSPLHF.